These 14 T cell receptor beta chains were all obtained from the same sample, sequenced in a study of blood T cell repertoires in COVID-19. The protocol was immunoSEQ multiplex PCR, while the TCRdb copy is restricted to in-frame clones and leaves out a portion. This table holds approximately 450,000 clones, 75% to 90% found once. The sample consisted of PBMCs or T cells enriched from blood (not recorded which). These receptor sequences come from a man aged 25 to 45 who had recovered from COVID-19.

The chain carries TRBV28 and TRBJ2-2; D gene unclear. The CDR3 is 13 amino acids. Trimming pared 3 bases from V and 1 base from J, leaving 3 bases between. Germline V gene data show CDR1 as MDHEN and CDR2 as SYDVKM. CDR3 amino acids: CASSFGNTGELFF. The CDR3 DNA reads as TGTGCCAGCAGTTTCGGGAACACCGGGGAGCTGTTTTTT.

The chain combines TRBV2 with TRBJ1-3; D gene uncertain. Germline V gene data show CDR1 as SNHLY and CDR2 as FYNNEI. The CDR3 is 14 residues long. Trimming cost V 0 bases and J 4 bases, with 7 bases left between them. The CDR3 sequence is CASSEATVGNTIYF. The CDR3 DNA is TGTGCCAGCAGTGAAGCAACAGTGGGAAACACCATATATTTT. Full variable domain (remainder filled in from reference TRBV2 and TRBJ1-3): EPEVTQTPSHQVTQMGQEVILRCVPISNHLYFYWYRQILGQKVEFLVSFYNNEISEKSEIFDDQFSVERPDGSNFTLKIRSTKLEDSAMYFCASSEATVGNTIYFGEGSWLTVV.

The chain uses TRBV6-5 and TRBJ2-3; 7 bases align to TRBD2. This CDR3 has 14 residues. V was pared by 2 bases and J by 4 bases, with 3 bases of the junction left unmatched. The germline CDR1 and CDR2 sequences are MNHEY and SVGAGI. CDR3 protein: CASSYLGRSDTQYF. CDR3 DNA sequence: TGTGCCAGCAGTTACCTCGGGAGGTCAGATACGCAGTATTTT.

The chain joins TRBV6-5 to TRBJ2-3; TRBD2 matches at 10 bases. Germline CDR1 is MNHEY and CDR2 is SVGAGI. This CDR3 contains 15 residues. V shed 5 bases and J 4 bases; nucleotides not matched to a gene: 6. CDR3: CASSQIAGGPDTQYF. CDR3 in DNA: TGTGCCAGCAGTCAGATAGCGGGGGGTCCAGATACGCAGTATTTT.

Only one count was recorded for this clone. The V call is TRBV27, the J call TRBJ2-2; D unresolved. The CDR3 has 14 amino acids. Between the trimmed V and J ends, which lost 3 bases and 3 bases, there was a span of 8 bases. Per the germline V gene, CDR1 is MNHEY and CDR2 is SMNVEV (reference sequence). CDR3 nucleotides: TGTGCCAGCAGTTTTTCCCGGGACACCGGGGAGCTGTTTTTT. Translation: CASSFSRDTGELFF.

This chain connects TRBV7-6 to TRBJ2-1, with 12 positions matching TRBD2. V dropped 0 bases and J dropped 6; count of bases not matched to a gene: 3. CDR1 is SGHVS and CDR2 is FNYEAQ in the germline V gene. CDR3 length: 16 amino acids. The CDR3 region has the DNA TGTGCCAGCAGCTTAGCTCCACTAGCGGGAGGCAATGAGCAGTTCTTC. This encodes CASSLAPLAGGNEQFF.

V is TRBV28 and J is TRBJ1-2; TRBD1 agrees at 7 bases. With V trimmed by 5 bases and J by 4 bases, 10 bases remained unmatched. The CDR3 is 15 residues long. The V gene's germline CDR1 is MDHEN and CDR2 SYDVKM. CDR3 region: CASSRPDRPGYGYTF. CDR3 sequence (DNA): TGTGCCAGCAGTCGCCCGGACAGGCCAGGCTATGGCTACACCTTC.

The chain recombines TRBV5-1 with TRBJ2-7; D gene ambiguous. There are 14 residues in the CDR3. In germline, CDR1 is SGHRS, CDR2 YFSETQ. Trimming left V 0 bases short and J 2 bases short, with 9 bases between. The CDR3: CASSLAPRPYEQYF. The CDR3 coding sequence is TGCGCCAGCAGCTTGGCCCCTAGACCCTACGAGCAGTACTTC.

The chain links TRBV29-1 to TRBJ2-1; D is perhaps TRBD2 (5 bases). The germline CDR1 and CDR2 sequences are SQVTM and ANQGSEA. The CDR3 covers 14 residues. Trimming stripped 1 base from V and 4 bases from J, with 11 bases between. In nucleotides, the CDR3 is TGCAGCGTTGAAGGTCCCAGGACTTACAATGAGCAGTTCTTC. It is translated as CSVEGPRTYNEQFF.

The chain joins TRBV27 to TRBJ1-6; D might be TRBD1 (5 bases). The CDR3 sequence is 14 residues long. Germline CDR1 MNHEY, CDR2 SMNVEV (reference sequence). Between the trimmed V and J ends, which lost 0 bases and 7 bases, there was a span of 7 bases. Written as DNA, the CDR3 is TGTGCCAGCAGTTTATCTTGGGGCAATTCACCCCTCCACTTT. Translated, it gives CASSLSWGNSPLHF.

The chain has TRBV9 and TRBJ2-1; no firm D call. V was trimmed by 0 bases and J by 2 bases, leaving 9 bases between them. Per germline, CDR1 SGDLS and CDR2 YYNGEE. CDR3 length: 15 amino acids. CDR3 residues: CASSVGSPPYNEQFF. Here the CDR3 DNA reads TGTGCCAGCAGCGTAGGGAGCCCACCCTACAATGAGCAGTTCTTC.

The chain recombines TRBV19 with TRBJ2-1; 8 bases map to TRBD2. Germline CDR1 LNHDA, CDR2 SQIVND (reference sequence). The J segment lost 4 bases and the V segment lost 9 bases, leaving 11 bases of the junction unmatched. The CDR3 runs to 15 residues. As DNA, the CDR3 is TGTGCCAGCTCCGTGAGCGGGAGAGGATACAATGAGCAGTTCTTC. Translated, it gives CASSVSGRGYNEQFF.

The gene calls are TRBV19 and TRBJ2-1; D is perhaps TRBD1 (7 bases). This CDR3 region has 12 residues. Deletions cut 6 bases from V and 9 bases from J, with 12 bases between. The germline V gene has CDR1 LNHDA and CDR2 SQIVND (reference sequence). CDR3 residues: CASSPQGGEQFF. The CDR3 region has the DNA TGTGCCAGTAGCCCCCAGGGGGGTGAGCAGTTCTTC.

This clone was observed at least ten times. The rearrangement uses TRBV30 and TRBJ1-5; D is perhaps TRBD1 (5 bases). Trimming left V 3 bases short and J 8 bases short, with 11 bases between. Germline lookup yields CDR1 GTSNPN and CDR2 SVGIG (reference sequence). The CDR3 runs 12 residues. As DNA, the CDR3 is TGTGCCTGGAGCAGGGTTAAGGAGCCCCAGCATTTT. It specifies CAWSRVKEPQHF.